This TCR beta chain was profiled in a study of human T cells and chemical hapten exposure (dated by TCRdb to the early 2020s). Some background on the complete study: Libraries were combined into a pool for sequencing, and differences in TCR yield between samples came mainly from small differences in library volumes within the pool. Peripheral blood TCR repertoire changes were tracked in vivo in alopecia patients during primary and secondary sensitization to the hapten diphenylcyclopropenone (DPC).

Total RNA was extracted from unfractionated whole blood that had been collected in Tempus Blood RNA tubes. Roughly 5 healthy volunteers served as TCR sequencing controls and were bled at day 0, 2 weeks and 6 weeks. During library preparation, unique molecular identifiers were attached to individual cDNA molecules so that TCRs could be counted in a quantitative, reproducible way. Each blood RNA sample was used to sequence both TCR alpha and TCR beta chains. For the original study's pipeline: A median of about 87,000 TCRs per sample was observed, with a range of about 23,224 to 690,600. V, J and CDR3 annotation of the TCR reads was performed with the Decombinator software suite. For the PS versus PT1 abundance plots, all samples were subsampled to the same number of TCRs (28,000). TCRs were defined as expanded if absent before sensitization and observed at least eight times at the 2-week time point. Clones were called with MiXCR by TCRdb after fastp trimmed the public reads at Q25, and only in-frame beta chains were retained. CDR3 protein duplicates are merged, each entry listing the most common genes and DNA. The V and J calls, along with clone size, are taken from TCRdb and not from the paper's own processing. Recorded for this sample are around 120,000 distinct CDR3 sequences; over 6.5% of them occurred a single time. The ten top clones hold 1.4% of the sample.

This clonotype was counted at least ten times. Its target antigen remains unknown. Base qualities are not at hand, and no much larger clone is one base apart. V is clipped by 6 bases and J by 5 bases, and the sequence between their germline boundaries is 4 bases long. Reading the germline V gene gives CDR1 KGHSH and CDR2 LQKENI. The CDR3 runs 11 residues from the cysteine to the phenylalanine. The sequence is cut down to CDR3 DNA, 33 bases in frame from base 1. Study-level results and caveats: DPC sensitization did not change the number of TCRs with a frequency above 1 in 1000, and there was no evidence of changes in global repertoire structure. After repeated subsampling, the strength of the expansion versus patch-test correlation and the threshold at which it became significant changed.

The sequencing sample was made of whole blood. This clonotype originated in a human donor in good health. Some clones in this sample may be carry-over from other donors' samples. Donor details come from another sample of the same person, matched by shared clones. This chain joins TRBV18 to TRBJ1-4, with the D segment identity uncertain. Here is the DNA: TGTGCCAGCTCGAGAAATGAAAAACTGTTTTTT. Its protein is CASSRNEKLFF. Beyond the CDR3, the reference TRBV18 and TRBJ1-4 genes provide the residues; the full variable domain reads: NAGVMQNPRHLVRRRGQEARLRCSPMKGHSHVYWYRQLPEEGLKFMVYLQKENIIDESGMPKERFSAEFPKEGPSILRIQQVVRGDSAAYFCASSRNEKLFFGSGTQLSVL.